Following are 13 T cell receptor beta chains from one sample sequenced in a study of cytomegalovirus exposure and HLA in healthy donors. With 60 Vbeta and 13 Jbeta primers, the PCR was carried out. The repertoire was sequenced with immunoSEQ multiplex PCR; TCRdb's copy has only in-frame clones and lacks some. The sample contains 95,000 to 150,000 clones, around 67% of which appear only once. Sample: PBMCs. All receptors come from a man aged 55 to 70 in good health and CMV-seropositive.

The rearrangement uses TRBV18 and TRBJ1-1, with 9 positions matching TRBD1. V lost 4 bases, J lost 3 bases, and 3 bases stayed unmatched. The length of the CDR3 is 14 residues. Germline loops: CDR1 KGHSH, CDR2 LQKENI. The CDR3 DNA is TGTGCCAGCTCACGGACAGGGGAGGACACTGAAGCTTTCTTT. Its protein product is CASSRTGEDTEAFF. The full variable domain, with the rest looked up from reference TRBV18 and TRBJ1-1, is NAGVMQNPRHLVRRRGQEARLRCSPMKGHSHVYWYRQLPEEGLKFMVYLQKENIIDESGMPKERFSAEFPKEGPSILRIQQVVRGDSAAYFCASSRTGEDTEAFFGQGTRLTVV.

Here the CDR3 DNA reads TGTGCCATCAGTGTCGATCCAGGGGTGAACGGCTACACCTTC. Translating gives CAISVDPGVNGYTF. This rearrangement joins TRBV10-3 to TRBJ1-2, with D tentatively TRBD1 (6 bases). From germline, CDR1 is ENHRY and CDR2 SYGVKD. Trimming removed 4 bases at V and 8 bases at J, with 17 bases between. The CDR3 extends over 14 amino acids.

V is TRBV6-1 and J is TRBJ2-7; 8 nucleotides line up with TRBD1. The CDR3 is made up of 18 amino acids. CDR1 and CDR2 from the germline V gene are MNHNS and SASEGT. V gave up 2 bases and J gave up 3 bases; unmatched junction bases: 15. CDR3 loop: CASSEYPGTGQTFYEQYF. The CDR3 DNA sequence: TGTGCCAGCAGTGAATATCCAGGGACAGGCCAGACATTCTACGAGCAGTACTTC.

The V call is TRBV6-5, the J call TRBJ1-3; 8 nucleotides match TRBD1. Unmatched junction bases numbered 5, after V lost 8 bases and J lost 2 bases. This CDR3 contains 14 residues. Germline values: CDR1 MNHEY, CDR2 SVGAGI. The CDR3 reads CASAHRGTGNTIYF. CDR3 DNA: TGTGCCAGCGCCCACAGGGGGACTGGAAACACCATATATTTT.

The chain has TRBV2 and TRBJ1-4; TRBD1 aligns across 7 bases. With V trimmed by 3 bases and J by 6 bases, 10 bases remained unmatched. CDR3 length: 16 amino acids. Germline CDR1 and CDR2: SNHLY and FYNNEI. CDR3 residues: CASSDLDWTGDEKLFF. The CDR3 region has the DNA TGTGCCAGCAGTGACCTAGACTGGACAGGCGATGAAAAACTGTTTTTT.

The chain links TRBV19 to TRBJ2-5; perhaps TRBD2 as D (6 bases). V was cut by 5 bases and J by 4 bases, with 14 bases left in between. Germline CDR1 and CDR2: LNHDA and SQIVND (reference sequence). The CDR3 is 14 amino acids. CDR3 region: CASSAQTSGETQYF. The CDR3 region has the DNA TGTGCCAGTAGTGCCCAGACTAGTGGAGAGACCCAGTACTTC.

V and J are TRBV5-4 and TRBJ2-5, with TRBD2 identical over 9 bases. Germline loops: CDR1 SGHNT, CDR2 YYREEE (reference sequence). Unmatched junction bases numbered 7, after V lost 4 bases and J lost 3 bases. The CDR3 loop spans 15 amino acids. The CDR3 sequence: CASSPSSSGEETQYF. The CDR3 nucleotides read TGTGCCAGCAGCCCGTCCTCTAGCGGGGAAGAGACCCAGTACTTC.

This clone occurred once. This sequence joins TRBV5-1 and TRBJ2-3; TRBD1 matches 10 bases. The germline CDR1 and CDR2 sequences are SGHRS and YFSETQ. The CDR3 covers 17 residues. After removal of 0 bases from V and 5 bases from J, the junction contained 9 bases not matched to a gene. The CDR3 region has the DNA TGCGCCAGCAGCTTGGGACAGGGGGCGCGGTTGATAGATACGCAGTATTTT. This encodes CASSLGQGARLIDTQYF.

J is TRBJ1-6 and V is TRBV5-1; D unresolved. The CDR3 runs to 14 residues. V gave up 2 bases and J gave up 13 bases, with 16 bases separating them. CDR1 is SGHRS, CDR2 YFSETQ, per germline. CDR3 region: CASSFEPRGAPLHF. CDR3 nucleotide sequence: TGCGCCAGCAGCTTTGAACCTCGGGGTGCGCCCCTCCACTTT.

DNA of the CDR3: TGCGCCAGCAGCCGGGCTAGCGGGAGCTACGAGCAGTACTTC. The encoded protein is CASSRASGSYEQYF. The rearrangement joins TRBV5-1 to TRBJ2-7; 10 nucleotides agree with TRBD2. Germline assignment: CDR1 SGHRS and CDR2 YFSETQ. The CDR3 is 14 amino acids. The V gene end was trimmed by 4 bases and the J gene end by 3 bases; junction bases not matched to a gene: 4.

The chain carries TRBV6-5 and TRBJ2-7; 7 nucleotides agree with TRBD2. The CDR3 spans 13 residues. Per the germline V gene, CDR1 is MNHEY and CDR2 is SVGAGI. Trimming at V came to 7 bases and at J to 3 bases, leaving 6 bases not matched to a gene. The CDR3 DNA sequence: TGTGCCAGCAAGGCTAGCGGTTTCTACGAGCAGTACTTC. Its translation: CASKASGFYEQYF.

This chain links TRBV6-5 with TRBJ1-6, with 7 nucleotides matching TRBD1. The V gene end was trimmed by 2 bases and the J gene end by 7 bases; junction bases not matched to a gene: 8. Germline V gene data show CDR1 as MNHEY and CDR2 as SVGAGI. The CDR3 is 16 residues long. CDR3 DNA sequence: TGTGCCAGCAGTTACATCTGGGGGGACAGCAATTCACCCCTCCACTTT. Translating it yields CASSYIWGDSNSPLHF.

V gene TRBV15 combines with J gene TRBJ1-2, with TRBD1 matching 9 bases. The CDR3 has 13 residues. Trimming cost V 8 bases and J 3 bases; bases outside gene matches: 4. Germline V gives CDR1 LNHNV, CDR2 YYDKDF (reference sequence). For the CDR3, the DNA is TGTGCCACCGGGACAGGGTACGACTATGGCTACACCTTC. Protein product: CATGTGYDYGYTF.